This T cell receptor (beta chain) stems from a study of blood T cell repertoires in COVID-19. Study as a whole: Some COVID-19 samples were acute and others convalescent; all came from the United States, Italy and Spain. The cDNA or gDNA used as material had been derived from T cells, B-cell-depleted T cells, or PBMCs.

Original analysis: Estimation of nucleated cell counts relied on the amplification of reference gene primers. Here immunoSEQ multiplex PCR was the method, and the copy in TCRdb shows in-frame clones only, minus some. Clone size and the V and J calls come from that table; the DNA yielded D and trimming. The repertoire holds about 70,000 clones, with around 90% as singletons. The CDR3 is 14 residues long. Losses at the gene ends were 2 bases for V and 5 bases for J; bases not matched to a gene: 0. CDR1 LGHDT and CDR2 YNNKEL come from the germline V gene (reference sequence). The clonotype was recovered from an elderly woman with acute or convalescent COVID-19. The chain uses TRBV3-1 (or the pseudogene TRBV3-2) and TRBJ2-2; 9 bases are shared with TRBD2. Sequences were obtained from peripheral blood. This chain's CDR3 is CASSQLAGTGELFF. The CDR3 DNA is TGTGCCAGCAGCCAACTAGCGGGAACCGGGGAGCTGTTTTTT.